This TCR beta chain was sequenced in a study of blood T cell repertoires in COVID-19 (dated by TCRdb to the early 2020s). Study-level background: Samples covering the acute and convalescent phases of COVID-19 were provided by collaborators in the United States, Italy and Spain. The samples were drawn from the first 160 participants of the ongoing ImmuneRACE study and from 1,254 subjects provided by 6 global collaborators. Where available, HLA class I and class II types were taken from metadata supplied by the sample provider and were not determined by assay-based typing. The material from the prospective study consisted of cDNA or gDNA derived from T cells, B-cell-depleted T cells, or PBMCs. A de-identified subject ID, COVID-19 status, age in years and sex were almost always included in the sample metadata. The repertoires were released in a freely available public database meant as a resource for research on the immune response to SARS-CoV-2. Deeply sampled blood TCRbeta repertoires from subjects exposed to, actively infected with, or recovered from COVID-19 were included in the dataset. The research as a whole found: The quantity of clinical and demographic metadata differed by source and by participant and was supplied without curation.

TCRbeta CDR3 regions were amplified from genomic DNA using the immunoSEQ Assay, a bias-controlled multiplex PCR. Under the source paper's analysis protocol: Within the assay, amplification of reference gene primers was used to estimate how many nucleated cells each sample contained. To quantify the absolute abundance of each unique TCRbeta CDR3 rearrangement, sequence reads were collapsed and filtered. For each sample, productive Simpson clonality was calculated by taking the square root of Simpson's diversity index across productive rearrangements. The table was pulled from immuneACCESS by TCRdb, which kept in-frame rearrangements only. Such tables lose some clones; where checked, under half of the loss comes from unresolved V genes, and the rest has no known cause. The DNA gave D and trimming, while V, J and clone size come from that table. The sample records 280,000 or so clones, 75% to 90% of which are singletons. Under 15% of the sample is in the top ten clones.

As regards this clone: It has no known antigen specificity. No per-base quality is available; no much larger clone lies one base away.

Counted from cysteine to phenylalanine, this CDR3 has 15 amino acids. The retained sequence is limited to the CDR3, 45 bases, with the frame set at the first base. Compared with germline, V lacks 1 base and J lacks 4 bases; bases without a gene match: 3. The germline V gene provides CDR1 LGHNA and CDR2 YNFKEQ. Each collaborating institution followed its own protocols to collect whole blood in K2EDTA tubes. Collaborator samples were shipped for TCRbeta analysis as frozen whole blood, isolated PBMCs, or DNA extracted from either sample type. The V gene is TRBV4-2 and the J gene is TRBJ2-7; 11 junctional bases match TRBD2. The TCR was taken from a woman aged 60-70 years with acute or convalescent COVID-19. The sample consisted of peripheral blood. The CDR3 sequence is CASSQVRTSGYEQYF. The base sequence is TGTGCCAGCAGCCAAGTGAGGACTAGCGGGTACGAGCAGTACTTC.